Sequencing of this TCR beta chain was carried out in a study of blood T cell repertoires in COVID-19. The CDR3 extends over 14 amino acids. The germline V gene encodes CDR1 SGHDT and CDR2 YYEEEE. The ends were cut back, 4 bases at V and 4 bases at J, with 13 bases in the middle. In the original workflow: Estimation of nucleated cell counts relied on the amplification of reference gene primers. TCRdb keeps only in-frame clones here, not all; method: immunoSEQ multiplex PCR. The D gene and trimming were derived from the DNA, and the V and J assignments and clone size from that table. The repertoire holds about 180,000 clones, with 82% as singletons.

The source is a woman over 75 with active or convalescent COVID-19. The sequenced sample consisted of peripheral blood. V usage is TRBV5-6 and J usage is TRBJ2-3; D is possibly TRBD2 (5 bases). CDR3 bases: TGTGCCAGCAGCCGGTCGCCCGGGGCAGATACGCAGTATTTT. Protein product: CASSRSPGADTQYF.